Presented here are 32 T cell receptor beta chains from one specimen sequenced in a study of identical twins. TCRdb re-derived calls from the 5' RACE reads in MiXCR, one entry per CDR3 protein. The repertoire holds fewer than 500,000 distinct CDR3 sequences, with around 24% as singletons. These data also formed part of another study, on T cells expressing NK-cell markers.

The source material was CD4+ T cells sorted from blood. The receptors stem from a woman younger than 35 in good health.

This chain joins TRBV5-1 and TRBJ1-2; no clear D. V shed 5 bases and J shed 6 bases, with 20 bases lying between them. Germline assignment: CDR1 SGHRS and CDR2 YFSETQ. This CDR3 contains 15 residues. This CDR3 is CASSYDLLDWNGYTF. The CDR3 DNA sequence: TGCGCCAGCAGTTATGACCTCCTCGACTGGAATGGCTACACCTTC. The whole variable domain, remainder taken from reference TRBV5-1 and TRBJ1-2, is KAGVTQTPRYLIKTRGQQVTLSCSPISGHRSVSWYQQTPGQGLQFLFEYFSETQRNKGNFPGRFSGRQFSNSRSEMNVSTLELGDSALYLCASSYDLLDWNGYTFGSGTRLTVV.

This clonotype was detected many times. The genes are TRBV10-3 and TRBJ2-3; D is unclear. CDR3 length equals 12 residues. V was clipped by 6 bases and J by 0 bases, with 4 bases between them. CDR1 is ENHRY, CDR2 SYGVKD, per germline. The CDR3 loop is CAISPSTDTQYF. CDR3 DNA: TGTGCCATCAGCCCTAGCACAGATACGCAGTATTTT.

This clonotype was counted a few times. V gene TRBV9 combines with J gene TRBJ1-3; 7 nucleotides align to TRBD1. CDR1 is SGDLS and CDR2 is YYNGEE in the germline V gene. The length of the CDR3 is 18 residues. Trimming took 1 base from V and 0 from J; bases not matched to a gene: 10. The CDR3 reads CASSVHRGTALSGNTIYF. Written as DNA, the CDR3 is TGTGCCAGCAGCGTACATAGGGGGACAGCCCTCTCTGGAAACACCATATATTTT. Full variable domain (remainder filled in from reference TRBV9 and TRBJ1-3): DSGVTQTPKHLITATGQRVTLRCSPRSGDLSVYWYQQSLDQGLQFLIQYYNGEERAKGNILERFSAQQFPDLHSELNLSSLELGDSALYFCASSVHRGTALSGNTIYFGEGSWLTVV.

The J gene is TRBJ2-1, the V gene TRBV10-3; 11 bases line up with TRBD1. V was pared by 7 bases and J by 6 bases, with 5 bases of the junction left unmatched. CDR1 is ENHRY and CDR2 is SYGVKD in the germline V gene. The CDR3 is 14 amino acids. The CDR3 DNA follows: TGTGCCATCATGAAGGGACAGGGGGTCAATGAGCAGTTCTTC. It encodes CAIMKGQGVNEQFF.

This clonotype occurred a few times. The chain recombines TRBV10-3 with TRBJ2-7; 9 nucleotides align to TRBD1. V lost 6 bases, J lost 3 bases, and 3 bases stayed unmatched. CDR1 is ENHRY, CDR2 SYGVKD, per germline. CDR3 length equals 13 residues. The CDR3 reads CAIRGQGYYEQYF. The CDR3 DNA sequence: TGTGCCATCAGGGGACAGGGCTACTACGAGCAGTACTTC.

The rearrangement uses TRBV20-1 and TRBJ2-2, with D perhaps being TRBD1 or TRBD2 (5 bases each). The CDR3 contains 15 residues. V lost 1 base and J 1 base, leaving 10 bases between the germline ends. CDR1 and CDR2 (germline): DFQATT, SNEGSKA (reference sequence). CDR3 in amino acids: CSARVSGRNTGELFF. CDR3 in DNA: TGCAGTGCTAGAGTTTCGGGACGGAACACCGGGGAGCTGTTTTTT.

DNA for the CDR3: TGCAGTGCTAGTCGGCCCGGCCAAAGCAATCAGCCCCAGCATTTT. It translates to CSASRPGQSNQPQHF. The chain employs TRBV20-1 and TRBJ1-5; D remains unclear. V was trimmed by 3 bases and J by 1 base, leaving 13 bases between them. This CDR3 has 15 residues. The germline V gene has CDR1 DFQATT and CDR2 SNEGSKA (reference sequence).

The chain joins TRBV18 to TRBJ1-1, with a weak D call TRBD1 (6 bases). The CDR3 is 12 amino acids. Per the germline V gene, CDR1 is KGHSH and CDR2 is LQKENI. Deletions cut 6 bases from V and 8 bases from J, with 13 bases between. The DNA of the CDR3 is TGTGCCAGCTCTCCCAGGGGCGAAGAAGCTTTCTTT. It codes for CASSPRGEEAFF.

CDR3 sequence (DNA): TGTGCCAGCAGCGTATCGGTGGACGGGGCCTACGAGCAGTACTTC. This sequence encodes CASSVSVDGAYEQYF. The rearrangement joins TRBV9 to TRBJ2-7; possibly TRBD2 for D (5 bases). V lost 1 base, J lost 2 bases, and 13 bases lay in between. This CDR3 spans 15 amino acids. From germline, CDR1 is SGDLS and CDR2 YYNGEE.

The V and J genes are TRBV6-5 and TRBJ2-3; D unresolved. Germline values: CDR1 MNHEY, CDR2 SVGAGI. The CDR3 spans 12 residues. The V end lost 6 bases, the J end lost 8 bases, and 12 bases lay between the germline ends. CDR3 nucleotide sequence: TGTGCCAGCAGCTTACCCCCGGGTACGCAGTATTTT. Amino acids: CASSLPPGTQYF.

The sample holds a few counts of this clonotype. The chain has TRBV10-3 and TRBJ2-2; 10 nucleotides line up with TRBD1. This CDR3 is 15 amino acids long. Trimming removed 3 bases from V and 6 bases from J; junction bases left unmatched: 4. In germline, CDR1 is ENHRY, CDR2 SYGVKD. The CDR3 bases are TGTGCCATCAGTGAAATAGGACAGGGGGCCGGGGAGCTGTTTTTT. Protein sequence: CAISEIGQGAGELFF.

The chain joins TRBV12-3 or TRBV12-4 to TRBJ2-7; D not certain. The CDR3 extends over 14 amino acids. V was pared by 3 bases and J by 2 bases, with 11 bases between. The CDR3 is CASSFGTSPYEQYF. CDR3 nucleotides: TGTGCCAGCAGTTTTGGAACGAGCCCCTACGAGCAGTACTTC.

The chain employs TRBV6-5 and TRBJ2-1; D is possibly TRBD1 (6 bases). With 4 bases removed from V and 7 bases from J, the gap between germline ends came to 14 bases. The CDR3 extends over 14 amino acids. Germline V gene data show CDR1 as MNHEY and CDR2 as SVGAGI. The CDR3 here is CASSSRQGKNEQFF. Written as DNA, the CDR3 is TGTGCCAGCAGTTCTCGGCAGGGGAAGAATGAGCAGTTCTTC.

The rearrangement links TRBV21-1 to TRBJ2-1; TRBD1 was called by the table and not checked on the DNA. TRBV21-1 is recorded as a pseudogene. This CDR3 is 15 amino acids long. The CDR3 spells CASSTLGDREGEQFF. The DNA for the CDR3 is TGTGCCAGCAGTACCCTTGGGGACAGGGAGGGTGAGCAGTTCTTC.

In its sample, this clonotype was seen a few times. The chain employs TRBV10-3 and TRBJ2-5; the D gene is possibly TRBD2 (5 bases). There are 14 residues in the CDR3. V was pared by 4 bases and J by 2 bases, with 11 bases between. The germline V gene encodes CDR1 ENHRY and CDR2 SYGVKD. This chain's CDR3 is CAISASSGQETQYF. The DNA of the CDR3 is TGTGCCATCAGTGCGTCGAGCGGACAAGAGACCCAGTACTTC.

V usage is TRBV29-1 and J usage is TRBJ2-7; the match to TRBD1 covers 7 bases. V was pared by 7 bases and J by 0 bases, with 3 bases of the junction left unmatched. The CDR3 consists of 12 residues. Per the germline V gene, CDR1 is SQVTM and CDR2 is ANQGSEA. For the CDR3, the DNA is TGCAGCGGCACAGGGGACTCCTACGAGCAGTACTTC. It translates to CSGTGDSYEQYF.

This clonotype was seen a handful of times. The chain links TRBV7-2 to TRBJ2-1; D not resolved. V was trimmed by 3 bases and J by 0 bases, leaving 12 bases between them. The CDR3 contains 16 residues. Germline CDR1 and CDR2: SGHTA and FQGNSA. The CDR3 bases are TGTGCCAGCAGCTTTCCCACTACAAGCTCCTACAATGAGCAGTTCTTC. Translated: CASSFPTTSSYNEQFF. The full variable domain, rest sourced from reference TRBV7-2 and TRBJ2-1, is GAGVSQSPSNKVTEKGKDVELRCDPISGHTALYWYRQSLGQGLEFLIYFQGNSAPDKSGLPSDRFSAERTGGSVSTLTIQRTQQEDSAVYLCASSFPTTSSYNEQFFGPGTRLTVL.

The V and J genes are TRBV20-1 and TRBJ2-7; a possible D gene is TRBD2 (6 bases). The CDR3 has 13 amino acids. Trimming took off 7 bases at V and 2 bases at J, with 15 bases between the two ends. Germline CDR1 is DFQATT and CDR2 is SNEGSKA (reference sequence). CDR3 residues: CSVEGNFPYEQYF. The DNA for the CDR3 is TGCAGTGTGGAGGGCAACTTTCCCTACGAGCAGTACTTC.

There are a few counts of this clonotype. The chain links TRBV12-5 to TRBJ2-7, with TRBD2 matching 7 bases. V dropped 4 bases and J dropped 7; count of bases not matched to a gene: 19. The CDR3 loop spans 17 amino acids. Germline V gene data show CDR1 as LGHNT and CDR2 as FRNRAP. The DNA for the CDR3 is TGTGCTAGTGGTTCTATGGGCGGGCGGGAGAGCCAAGGGGAGCAGTACTTC. The encoded protein is CASGSMGGRESQGEQYF.

V gene TRBV5-1 combines with J gene TRBJ2-1; D possibly corresponds to TRBD1 (6 bases). Germline lookup yields CDR1 SGHRS and CDR2 YFSETQ. V lost 0 bases, J lost 6 bases, and 10 bases lay in between. This CDR3 contains 14 residues. CDR3 nucleotide sequence: TGCGCCAGCAGCTTGGATCCAGGGGTCAATGAGCAGTTCTTC. Amino acids: CASSLDPGVNEQFF.

The chain combines TRBV5-6 with TRBJ2-5; 8 bases line up with TRBD1. Per germline, CDR1 SGHDT and CDR2 YYEEEE. V shed 4 bases, J shed 5 bases, and the junction held 4 bases outside the gene matches. This CDR3 has 13 amino acids. The CDR3 sequence: CASSRQGYETQYF. CDR3 nucleotide sequence: TGTGCCAGCAGCAGACAGGGGTACGAGACCCAGTACTTC.

This chain uses TRBV9 with TRBJ2-1; 8 bases fit TRBD1. V lost 1 base, J lost 7 bases, and 7 bases stayed unmatched. From germline, CDR1 is SGDLS and CDR2 YYNGEE. There are 15 residues in the CDR3. CDR3 sequence: CASSVRQGIRNEQFF. The CDR3 nucleotides read TGTGCCAGCAGCGTACGACAGGGGATAAGGAATGAGCAGTTCTTC.

The V and J genes are TRBV20-1 and TRBJ2-5; weak D call: TRBD2 (6 bases). CDR1 is DFQATT and CDR2 is SNEGSKA in the germline V gene (reference sequence). V was clipped by 3 bases and J by 6 bases, with 17 bases between them. The CDR3 runs 14 residues. Here the CDR3 reads CSASGGAGKKTQYF. The CDR3 DNA follows: TGCAGTGCTAGTGGCGGAGCGGGTAAAAAGACCCAGTACTTC.

This clonotype was observed a few times. V usage is TRBV20-1 and J usage is TRBJ2-7, with TRBD1 matching 10 bases. Unmatched junction bases numbered 10, after V lost 3 bases and J lost 5 bases. CDR3 length: 15 residues. Germline CDR1 and CDR2: DFQATT and SNEGSKA (reference sequence). CDR3 DNA sequence: TGCAGTGCTAGGACCCCCGGGACAGGGGTCCACGAGCAGTACTTC. Translation gives CSARTPGTGVHEQYF.

The chain links TRBV6-5 to TRBJ2-7; no firm D call. V was shortened by 10 bases and J by 4 bases, with 11 bases between the two germline ends. This CDR3 is 11 amino acids long. CDR1 is MNHEY and CDR2 is SVGAGI in the germline V gene. The CDR3 DNA sequence: TGTGCCACCGCCCTCAAGTACGAGCAGTACTTC. It is translated as CATALKYEQYF.

CDR3 in DNA: TGTGCCACCCAGCTTGGAAGGGTGGGGCCAGATACGCAGTATTTT. It codes for CATQLGRVGPDTQYF. V and J are TRBV7-8 and TRBJ2-3; perhaps TRBD1 as D (5 bases). This CDR3 comprises 15 residues. Trimming left V 10 bases short and J 4 bases short, with 21 bases between. The germline V gene encodes CDR1 SGHVS and CDR2 FQNEAQ.

This chain joins TRBV5-5 and TRBJ1-2; no definite D call. The CDR3 is 13 amino acids. V was shortened by 3 bases and J by 2 bases, with 8 bases between the two germline ends. Germline V gives CDR1 SGHKS, CDR2 YYEKEE (reference sequence). The CDR3 loop is CASSSQLNYGYTF. The CDR3, as DNA: TGTGCCAGCAGCTCCCAGCTCAACTATGGCTACACCTTC.

This rearrangement joins TRBV20-1 to TRBJ2-1, with TRBD1 matching over 12 bases. CDR1 is DFQATT, CDR2 SNEGSKA, per germline (reference sequence). With V trimmed by 1 base and J by 7 bases, 8 bases remained unmatched. This CDR3 is 16 amino acids long. CDR3 residues: CSARAPGQGAGNEQFF. The CDR3 coding sequence is TGCAGTGCTAGAGCTCCGGGACAGGGGGCGGGTAATGAGCAGTTCTTC.

This CDR3 reads CASSYDRGPPLHF. CDR3 DNA: TGTGCCAGCAGTTACGACAGGGGTCCACCCCTCCACTTT. The J gene is TRBJ1-6, the V gene TRBV6-5; 8 bases line up with TRBD1. The germline CDR1 and CDR2 sequences are MNHEY and SVGAGI. V lost 2 bases and J lost 11; bases outside the gene matches: 2. The CDR3 has 13 amino acids.

This clonotype was recorded a few times. The chain recombines TRBV10-3 with TRBJ2-3; D is undetermined. There are 11 residues in the CDR3. The V gene lost 8 bases and the J gene lost 4 bases, with 7 bases spanning the gap. Germline-derived CDR1 and CDR2 are ENHRY and SYGVKD. The CDR3 protein is CAIGISDTQYF. CDR3 in DNA: TGTGCCATCGGGATTTCAGATACGCAGTATTTT.

The rearrangement joins TRBV5-1 to TRBJ2-1; D gene ambiguous. The CDR3 extends over 16 amino acids. The germline V gene encodes CDR1 SGHRS and CDR2 YFSETQ. The germline V and J ends were trimmed by 3 bases and 4 bases, with 17 bases remaining between them. The CDR3 sequence is CASSSSIIGPYNEQFF. CDR3 DNA: TGCGCCAGCAGCTCCTCAATCATAGGGCCATACAATGAGCAGTTCTTC.

This clonotype was observed a handful of times. This chain links TRBV6-1 with TRBJ1-1; unclear D gene. The length of the CDR3 is 14 residues. Between the trimmed V and J ends, which lost 6 bases and 4 bases, there was a span of 15 bases. Germline lookup yields CDR1 MNHNS and CDR2 SASEGT. CDR3 loop: CASRTVRSSTEAFF. CDR3 DNA sequence: TGTGCCAGCAGGACCGTAAGATCGAGCACTGAAGCTTTCTTT.